The 24 T cell receptor beta chains below come from one sample, sequenced in a study of T cell responses to AZD1222 COVID-19 vaccine. Only in-frame clones appear in the TCRdb table, and some are missing; sequencing was by immunoSEQ multiplex PCR. The table has roughly 160,000 clones, about 90% seen once; the top ten hold about 1.9%. Source: peripheral blood, taken on day 0 of AZD1222 vaccination. These receptors originate from an adult in good health.

This chain uses TRBV27 with TRBJ2-6; D may match TRBD1 or TRBD2 (6 bases each). Germline lookup yields CDR1 MNHEY and CDR2 SMNVEV (reference sequence). Trimming pared 2 bases from V and 2 bases from J, leaving 7 bases between. This CDR3 spans 15 amino acids. Written as DNA, the CDR3 is TGTGCCAGCAGTTTAAGGGGGGCTGGGGCCAACGTCCTGACTTTC. Amino acid sequence: CASSLRGAGANVLTF.

The rearrangement uses TRBV6-9 and TRBJ1-5; D is uncertain. The CDR3 totals 15 residues. The germline gives CDR1 MNHGY, CDR2 SVAAGI. V shed 2 bases and J shed 5 bases, with 13 bases lying between them. CDR3: CASSYARTHHQPQHF. The CDR3 bases are TGTGCCAGCAGTTATGCTCGTACCCATCATCAGCCCCAGCATTTT.

The V call is TRBV10-2, the J call TRBJ2-7; 8 nucleotides match TRBD1. Per germline, CDR1 WSHSY and CDR2 SAAADI. The CDR3 runs 13 residues. V lost 11 bases, J lost 2 bases, and 8 bases stayed unmatched. This CDR3 reads CAGGQGGPYEQYF. The CDR3 DNA reads TGCGCCGGCGGACAGGGCGGACCCTACGAGCAGTACTTC.

V and J are TRBV24-1 and TRBJ1-5, with TRBD1 matching over 10 bases. V shed 6 bases, J shed 4 bases, and the junction held 5 bases outside the gene matches. CDR3 length equals 15 residues. Per the germline V gene, CDR1 is KGHDR and CDR2 is SFDVKD. The CDR3 spells CATSPRTGGNQPQHF. The CDR3, as DNA: TGTGCCACCAGTCCCAGGACAGGGGGTAATCAGCCCCAGCATTTT.

The J gene is TRBJ2-7, the V gene TRBV28; 9 nucleotides match TRBD1. Germline CDR1 MDHEN, CDR2 SYDVKM. The CDR3 is made up of 15 amino acids. V shed 6 bases and J 5 bases; nucleotides not matched to a gene: 11. The chain's CDR3 is CASSSSGQGSDEQYF. Here the CDR3 DNA reads TGTGCCAGCAGCTCATCGGGACAGGGCAGCGACGAGCAGTACTTC.

V gene TRBV6-2 or TRBV6-3 combines with J gene TRBJ2-7; D might be TRBD2 (6 bases). The V end lost 2 bases, the J end lost 3 bases, and 8 bases lay between the germline ends. The CDR3 totals 13 residues. Per germline, CDR1 MNHEY and CDR2 SVGEGT. CDR3 nucleotides: TGTGCCAGCAGTTACCAGGGACTCTACGAGCAGTACTTC. Protein: CASSYQGLYEQYF.

This clone showed up just once. The rearrangement links TRBV28 to TRBJ1-2; D is possibly TRBD1 (6 bases). This CDR3 region has 14 residues. Germline CDR1 is MDHEN and CDR2 is SYDVKM. The V gene lost 6 bases and the J gene lost 4 bases, with 15 bases spanning the gap. The CDR3 nucleotides read TGTGCCAGCAGCCTCCCGGACAGATTCTATGGCTACACCTTC. This translates into CASSLPDRFYGYTF.

The CDR3 loop reads CASSLGHANSPLHF. CDR3 coding DNA: TGTGCCAGCAGCTTGGGACACGCAAATTCACCCCTCCACTTT. J is TRBJ1-6 and V is TRBV7-6, with D possibly TRBD1 on 6 matching bases. The ends were cut back, 3 bases at V and 7 bases at J, with 10 bases in the middle. This CDR3 comprises 14 residues. Germline V CDR1 and CDR2: SGHVS, FNYEAQ. The full variable domain, with the rest looked up from reference TRBV7-6 and TRBJ1-6, is GAGVSQSPRYKVTKRGQDVALRCDPISGHVSLYWYRQALGQGPEFLTYFNYEAQQDKSGLPNDRFSAERPEGSISTLTIQRTEQRDSAMYRCASSLGHANSPLHFGNGTRLTVT.

The chain uses TRBV6-6 and TRBJ2-5; 15 bases are shared with TRBD2. Germline trimming cut 2 bases from V and 7 bases from J; bases unmatched to any gene: 5. The germline CDR1 and CDR2 sequences are MNHNY and SVGAGI (reference sequence). The CDR3 has 16 residues. The CDR3 loop is CASSYRTSGGEGTQYF. CDR3 DNA: TGTGCCAGCAGTTACCGGACTAGCGGGGGGGAGGGGACCCAGTACTTC.

The chain combines TRBV11-1 with TRBJ1-1; weak D call: TRBD1 (5 bases). Germline V lookup: CDR1 SGHAT, CDR2 FQDESV (reference sequence). The V gene lost 1 base and the J gene lost 1 base, with 13 bases spanning the gap. This CDR3 region has 16 residues. CDR3 in amino acids: CASSLVPRGPNTEAFF. For the CDR3, the DNA is TGTGCCAGCAGCTTAGTCCCACGGGGACCGAACACTGAAGCTTTCTTT.

V usage is TRBV3-1 (or the pseudogene TRBV3-2) and J usage is TRBJ2-3, with a possible D match to TRBD2 (6 bases). V was shortened by 8 bases and J by 6 bases, with 24 bases between the two germline ends. Germline V gene data show CDR1 as LGHDT and CDR2 as YNNKEL (reference sequence). CDR3 length equals 16 residues. The CDR3 region has the DNA TGTGCCAGCGGCGTTAGCGGTCTCCACGGTTGGGATACGCAGTATTTT. It yields the protein CASGVSGLHGWDTQYF.

V gene TRBV10-2 combines with J gene TRBJ1-5; D possibly corresponds to TRBD1 (5 bases). V dropped 6 bases and J dropped 2 bases, with 8 bases sitting between them. Germline V lookup: CDR1 WSHSY, CDR2 SAAADI. This CDR3 region has 13 residues. CDR3 DNA: TGCGCCAGCAGCCTCAGGGGCAATCAGCCCCAGCATTTT. Amino acids: CASSLRGNQPQHF.

The J gene is TRBJ2-7, the V gene TRBV5-6; the D is unclear. The V end was cut by 0 bases, the J end by 3 bases, with 4 bases between. The CDR3 loop spans 12 amino acids. Germline-derived CDR1 and CDR2 are SGHDT and YYEEEE. This CDR3 is CASSLDGYEQYF. CDR3 bases: TGTGCCAGCAGCTTGGACGGCTACGAGCAGTACTTC.

The chain employs TRBV30 and TRBJ1-5, with 10 bases aligning to TRBD1. After removal of 0 bases from V and 7 bases from J, the junction contained 6 bases not matched to a gene. Germline V gene sequence: CDR1 GTSNPN, CDR2 SVGIG (reference sequence). The CDR3 has 15 residues. DNA of the CDR3: TGTGCCTGGAGTGTAAACGGACAGGGGGGACAGCCCCAGCATTTT. Its translation: CAWSVNGQGGQPQHF.

The V gene is TRBV6-1, the J gene TRBJ2-5, with 10 bases lining up with TRBD2. V shed 2 bases and J 4 bases; nucleotides not matched to a gene: 1. The CDR3 covers 14 residues. Germline CDR1 reads MNHNS; CDR2 reads SASEGT. CDR3 sequence (DNA): TGTGCCAGCAGTGAACAGCGGGGGGGAGAGACCCAGTACTTC. The encoded protein is CASSEQRGGETQYF.

This clone was observed a single time. This chain connects TRBV9 to TRBJ2-3, with a possible D match to TRBD2 (5 bases). The CDR3 is 18 amino acids. Germline V lookup: CDR1 SGDLS, CDR2 YYNGEE. Trimming left V 3 bases short and J 0 bases short, with 20 bases between. CDR3 sequence reads: CASSAYRRAEKSTDTQYF. DNA of the CDR3: TGTGCCAGCAGCGCCTACCGAAGAGCGGAGAAAAGCACAGATACGCAGTATTTT.

The V gene is TRBV5-5, the J gene TRBJ2-3, with TRBD1 matching over 9 bases. The CDR3 is made up of 16 amino acids. Germline V gives CDR1 SGHKS, CDR2 YYEKEE (reference sequence). Trimming cost V 0 bases and J 4 bases; bases outside gene matches: 6. CDR3 loop: CASSLAPGQGPDTQYF. The CDR3 nucleotides read TGTGCCAGCAGCTTGGCACCGGGACAGGGACCAGATACGCAGTATTTT.

V is TRBV24-1 and J is TRBJ1-1; D may be TRBD1 (6 bases). Looked up from germline, CDR1 is KGHDR and CDR2 is SFDVKD. V lost 8 bases to trimming and J lost 1 base, with 10 bases between them. The CDR3 extends over 13 amino acids. The CDR3 reads CATKGVGNTEAFF. CDR3 bases: TGTGCCACCAAGGGGGTGGGGAACACTGAAGCTTTCTTT.

The rearrangement uses TRBV5-1 and TRBJ1-1, with D tentatively TRBD1 (6 bases). Trimming stripped 4 bases from V and 6 bases from J, with 13 bases between. Germline CDR1 reads SGHRS; CDR2 reads YFSETQ. The CDR3 is 13 amino acids. CDR3 amino acids: CASSLSWGPEAFF. DNA for the CDR3: TGCGCCAGCAGCCTCTCCTGGGGGCCTGAAGCTTTCTTT.

The rearrangement uses TRBV19 and TRBJ1-4; D gene unclear. This CDR3 spans 15 amino acids. Deletions cut 2 bases from V and 0 bases from J, with 7 bases between. Germline V lookup: CDR1 LNHDA, CDR2 SQIVND (reference sequence). CDR3 nucleotides: TGTGCCAGTAGTATACCAGGCACAACTAATGAAAAACTGTTTTTT. Translated, it gives CASSIPGTTNEKLFF.

The chain joins TRBV27 to TRBJ2-3; D gene uncertain. CDR1 and CDR2 (germline): MNHEY, SMNVEV (reference sequence). V dropped 2 bases and J dropped 0 bases, with 3 bases sitting between them. The CDR3 loop spans 13 amino acids. CDR3 sequence: CASSLGSTDTQYF. The CDR3 region has the DNA TGTGCCAGCAGTTTAGGAAGCACAGATACGCAGTATTTT.

V gene TRBV3-1 (or the pseudogene TRBV3-2) combines with J gene TRBJ2-1; 11 nucleotides align to TRBD2. CDR3 size: 15 residues. V lost 1 base, J lost 15 bases, and 11 bases stayed unmatched. Germline V gene data show CDR1 as LGHDT and CDR2 as YNNKEL (reference sequence). CDR3: CASSQGLPSGGQGFF. The CDR3 DNA is TGTGCCAGCAGCCAAGGATTACCTAGCGGGGGGCAGGGGTTCTTC.

This clone was seen once. J is TRBJ1-6 and V is TRBV7-2; D might be TRBD1 (6 bases). The CDR3 is 15 residues long. Trimming shortened V by 5 bases and J by 9 bases, and 17 bases separated the two germline ends. Germline V gene data show CDR1 as SGHTA and CDR2 as FQGNSA. The CDR3 reads CASSPDGGARSPLHF. In nucleotides, the CDR3 is TGTGCCAGCAGCCCAGACGGGGGGGCGCGTTCACCCCTCCACTTT.

The CDR3 bases are TGTGCCTGGAGTAACCTAAGGACTAGCGGGGCTTCCTACAATGAGCAGTTCTTC. Translated, it gives CAWSNLRTSGASYNEQFF. J is TRBJ2-1 and V is TRBV30; 12 bases match TRBD2. The CDR3 is 18 residues long. Germline CDR1 GTSNPN, CDR2 SVGIG (reference sequence). Trimming took 2 bases from V and 1 from J; bases not matched to a gene: 9.